Shown below are 3 T cell receptor beta chains from a single sample sequenced in a study of shared clonotypes between healthy human individuals. The assay was immunoSEQ multiplex PCR, and TCRdb's table has in-frame clones only and misses some. This table has 1.5 million to 1.9 million clones, 95% to 99% appearing once. The sequencing sample was made of naive CD4+ T cells sorted from blood. Subset denoted: CD45RA+ positively selected. The receptors come from a man under 40 in good health.

This clone was picked up one time. The rearrangement links TRBV30 to TRBJ2-5; D unresolved. The CDR3 covers 13 residues. Trimming removed 4 bases from V and 2 bases from J, with 11 bases in between. Germline CDR1 reads GTSNPN; CDR2 reads SVGIG (reference sequence). CDR3 loop: CAWKFGVQETQYF. The CDR3 DNA follows: TGTGCCTGGAAATTTGGCGTTCAAGAGACCCAGTACTTC.

The chain combines TRBV19 with TRBJ1-2; a possible D gene is TRBD1 (5 bases). V lost 6 bases to trimming and J lost 4 bases, with 21 bases between them. This CDR3 spans 16 amino acids. Looked up from germline, CDR1 is LNHDA and CDR2 is SQIVND (reference sequence). Here the CDR3 reads CASRPGPILDGYGYTF. The CDR3 bases are TGTGCCAGTAGACCGGGACCAATATTGGATGGCTATGGCTACACCTTC.

The rearrangement uses TRBV5-1 and TRBJ2-7; D not resolved. V lost 5 bases and J lost 3, with 12 bases in between. The CDR3 contains 13 residues. Germline V gene data show CDR1 as SGHRS and CDR2 as YFSETQ. The CDR3 bases are TGCGCCAGCAGTCAGGCAGGTGGCTACGAGCAGTACTTC. Encoded protein: CASSQAGGYEQYF.